This note documents a single T cell receptor beta chain sequence. This clone occurred a few times. It lacks a known antigen. Per-nucleotide qualities are absent, and no much larger clonotype sits a single base away. Each collaborating institution followed its own protocols to collect whole blood in K2EDTA tubes. For TCRbeta analysis, collaborators shipped samples in one of three forms: frozen whole blood, isolated PBMCs, or DNA extracted from either of those sample types. These data are taken from a study of blood T cell repertoires in COVID-19 (dated by TCRdb to the early 2020s). At the level of the whole study: Collaborator samples came from the United States, Italy and Spain and covered acute and convalescent phases of COVID-19. Nearly every sample came with metadata listing a de-identified subject ID, COVID-19 status, age in years and sex. The material from the prospective study consisted of cDNA or gDNA derived from T cells, B-cell-depleted T cells, or PBMCs. The samples were drawn from two sources: the first 160 participants of the ongoing ImmuneRACE study, and 950 to 1,500 subjects contributed by 6 global collaborators. Where HLA class I and class II types were available, the types were taken from metadata supplied by the sample provider, not from assay-based typing. Deeply sampled blood TCRbeta repertoires from subjects exposed to, actively infected with, or recovered from COVID-19 were included in the dataset. The repertoires were released in a freely available public database intended as a resource for research on the immune response to SARS-CoV-2.

In the germline V gene (reference sequence), CDR1 corresponds to LNHDA and CDR2 to SQIVND. V and J are truncated by 9 bases and 5 bases respectively, leaving an intervening sequence of 28 bases. The cysteine opens and the phenylalanine closes a CDR3 of 17 amino acids. Solely the CDR3 DNA is kept, with 51 bases framed from the first base. TCRbeta CDR3 regions were amplified from genomic DNA by means of the immunoSEQ Assay, a bias-controlled multiplex PCR. Under the source paper's analysis protocol: The number of nucleated cells in each sample was estimated by amplification of reference gene primers within the assay. Sequence reads were collapsed and filtered to measure the absolute abundance of every unique TCRbeta CDR3 rearrangement. For each sample, productive Simpson clonality was calculated by taking the square root of Simpson's diversity index across productive rearrangements. TCRdb carries this immuneACCESS record with in-frame sequences only. Its versions omit some clonotypes, under half of them owing to an unresolved V gene in the studies checked, with the rest unexplained. V and J calls and clone size follow that table, whereas D and trimming were derived from the DNA. The sample includes some 80,000 clones, with under 80% observed a single time. Approximately 15% of the sample goes to the ten largest clones.

Study-wide conclusions, independent of this receptor: The amount of clinical and demographic metadata varied by source and participant and was provided uncurated.

This clonotype originated in a human donor in a cohort sampled during active COVID-19. Recombination linked TRBV19 to TRBJ2-5; perhaps TRBD1 is the D gene, with 6 bases matching. Material: peripheral blood. The CDR3 region: CASQRSPRRGFGETQYF. The nucleotide sequence is given as TGTGCCAGCCAAAGGTCGCCGCGAAGGGGGTTCGGGGAGACCCAGTACTTC.